Given below is one TCR beta chain in context. The data derive from a study of chemoradiotherapy in HPV16-positive cancers. Method: immunoSEQ multiplex PCR; TCRdb's copy keeps in-frame clones and lacks some. The sample lists about 14,000 clones; roughly 74% were seen once. CDR1 is KGHSH and CDR2 is LQKENI in the germline V gene. Trimming stripped 5 bases from V and 0 bases from J, with 13 bases between. This CDR3 has 15 residues. This specimen was acquired from a patient who underwent chemoradiotherapy. The V call is TRBV18, the J call TRBJ1-1; tentative D call: TRBD1 (5 bases). The sequence was collected from a human donor with HPV-associated anogenital cancer. The CDR3: CASSSRGLLNTEAFF. The CDR3 DNA sequence: TGTGCCAGCTCATCACGGGGACTCTTGAACACTGAAGCTTTCTTT.